The 9 T cell receptor beta chains below all came from one sample that was sequenced in a study of technical replicates of blood from a few donors. Only in-frame clones appear in the TCRdb table, and some are missing; sequencing was by immunoSEQ multiplex PCR. The sample lists approximately 73,000 clones, 95% occurring once. Material: T cells isolated from PBMCs. All receptors derive from a human donor in good health.

This chain joins TRBV5-1 and TRBJ1-6; a weak D match, TRBD1 (5 bases). Between the trimmed V and J ends, which lost 2 bases and 3 bases, there was a span of 6 bases. This CDR3 spans 14 amino acids. Looked up from germline, CDR1 is SGHRS and CDR2 is YFSETQ. The CDR3 is CASSFQGYNSPLHF. CDR3 bases: TGCGCCAGCAGCTTCCAGGGCTATAATTCACCCCTCCACTTT.

The rearrangement uses TRBV10-2 and TRBJ2-7, with D perhaps matching TRBD2 (5 bases). CDR3 size: 14 residues. V lost 7 bases to trimming and J lost 0 bases, with 13 bases between them. Germline CDR1 is WSHSY and CDR2 is SAAADI. The CDR3 spells CASKAGQGSYEQYF. CDR3 coding DNA: TGCGCCAGCAAGGCGGGCCAAGGCTCCTACGAGCAGTACTTC.

This clone was counted a single time. The J gene is TRBJ2-3, the V gene TRBV10-2; a possible D gene is TRBD1 (6 bases). The CDR3 runs to 14 residues. The ends were cut back, 6 bases at V and 6 bases at J, with 16 bases in the middle. CDR1 is WSHSY and CDR2 is SAAADI in the germline V gene. CDR3 DNA sequence: TGCGCCAGCAGATTAGGACAGCCATCGGATACGCAGTATTTT. This encodes CASRLGQPSDTQYF.

J is TRBJ2-2 and V is TRBV5-6; D perhaps matches TRBD1 (6 bases). Looked up from germline, CDR1 is SGHDT and CDR2 is YYEEEE. V lost 0 bases to trimming and J lost 1 base, with 13 bases between them. The CDR3 contains 17 residues. The chain's CDR3 is CASSLGGLQGNTGELFF. CDR3 DNA: TGTGCCAGCAGCTTGGGGGGATTACAGGGGAACACCGGGGAGCTGTTTTTT. Filled out from reference TRBV5-6 and TRBJ2-2, the complete variable domain reads DAGVTQSPTHLIKTRGQQVTLRCSPKSGHDTVSWYQQALGQGPQFIFQYYEEEERQRGNFPDRFSGHQFPNYSSELNVNALLLGDSALYLCASSLGGLQGNTGELFFGEGSRLTVL.

The chain joins TRBV5-4 to TRBJ1-1, with D unclear. V lost 0 bases and J lost 3, with 12 bases in between. The germline V gene has CDR1 SGHNT and CDR2 YYREEE (reference sequence). The CDR3 covers 15 residues. The DNA of the CDR3 is TGTGCCAGCAGCTTGGTTGCGTCCAAATACACTGAAGCTTTCTTT. Its translation is CASSLVASKYTEAFF.

V is TRBV9 and J is TRBJ2-5; TRBD2 aligns across 7 bases. The CDR3 runs to 16 residues. Unmatched junction bases numbered 10, after V lost 1 base and J lost 4 bases. Germline loops: CDR1 SGDLS, CDR2 YYNGEE. CDR3 coding DNA: TGTGCCAGCAGCGTAACTGGCGGGAGTGTTGGAGAGACCCAGTACTTC. This codes for CASSVTGGSVGETQYF.

V usage is TRBV14 and J usage is TRBJ1-4; D is possibly TRBD1 (5 bases). CDR1 and CDR2 (germline): SGHDN, FVKESK. V shed 3 bases and J shed 8 bases, with 19 bases lying between them. This CDR3 spans 16 amino acids. Written as DNA, the CDR3 is TGTGCCAGCAGCCACCAATCTGGGGGGGGTCGGGAAAAACTGTTTTTT. Translated: CASSHQSGGGREKLFF. Based on the CDR3 plus reference TRBV14 and TRBJ1-4, the full variable domain is EAGVTQFPSHSVIEKGQTVTLRCDPISGHDNLYWYRRVMGKEIKFLLHFVKESKQDESGMPNNRFLAERTGGTYSTLKVQPAELEDSGVYFCASSHQSGGGREKLFFGSGTQLSVL.

The chain carries TRBV15 and TRBJ2-6; tentatively, D is TRBD2 (6 bases). Germline V gene lookup returns CDR1 LNHNV and CDR2 YYDKDF (reference sequence). V lost 3 bases to trimming and J lost 1 base, with 7 bases between them. The CDR3 spans 15 residues. CDR3 region: CATSSGGSGANVLTF. Written as DNA, the CDR3 is TGTGCCACCAGCAGCGGGGGTTCTGGGGCCAACGTCCTGACTTTC.

The CDR3 reads CASSQPTGGVYEQYF. The DNA for the CDR3 is TGCGCCAGCAGCCAACCGACAGGGGGTGTTTACGAGCAGTACTTC. The chain is built from TRBV4-1 and TRBJ2-7; the match to TRBD1 covers 9 bases. The V gene's germline CDR1 is MGHRA and CDR2 YSYEKL. The length of the CDR3 is 15 residues. The V gene end was trimmed by 2 bases and the J gene end by 4 bases; junction bases not matched to a gene: 6.